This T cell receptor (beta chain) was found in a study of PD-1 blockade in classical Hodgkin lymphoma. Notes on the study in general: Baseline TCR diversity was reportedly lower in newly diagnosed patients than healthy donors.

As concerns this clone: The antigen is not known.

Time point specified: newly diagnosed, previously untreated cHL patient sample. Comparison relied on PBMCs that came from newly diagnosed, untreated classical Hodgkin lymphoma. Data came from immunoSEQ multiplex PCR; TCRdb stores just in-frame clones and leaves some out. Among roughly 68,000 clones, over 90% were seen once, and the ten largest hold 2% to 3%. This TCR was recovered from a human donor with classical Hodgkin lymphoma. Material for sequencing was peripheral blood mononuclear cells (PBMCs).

Here the CDR3 reads CASRRSRDRDESPLHF. The CDR3 DNA reads TGTGCCAGCAGGCGTTCCCGGGACAGGGATGAATCACCCCTCCACTTT. The genes are TRBV2 and TRBJ1-6, with TRBD1 matching 9 bases. This CDR3 spans 16 amino acids. J gave up 10 bases and V 6 bases, and 13 bases lay outside the gene matches. The germline V gene has CDR1 SNHLY and CDR2 FYNNEI.